This T cell receptor beta chain was sequenced in a study of long-term antiretroviral therapy in people with HIV. The authors ran the immunoSEQ assay, v3.0, at survey level. TCRdb's copy holds only in-frame clones and misses some; the assay was immunoSEQ multiplex PCR. The table shows roughly 34,000 clones, with roughly three quarters occurring only once. This clone was counted only a few times. Germline V gene lookup returns CDR1 SGHRS and CDR2 YFSETQ. Trimming cost V 0 bases and J 6 bases, with 13 bases left between them. This CDR3 spans 14 amino acids. The specimen comprised unsorted PBMCs, sampled 1.9 years after starting antiretroviral therapy. The source is a man aged 18 to 30 with HIV. This sequence joins TRBV5-1 and TRBJ2-7; a possible D gene is TRBD1 (7 bases). The CDR3, as DNA: TGCGCCAGCAGCTTGGGACAGGGAGGAGGCGAGCAGTACTTC. Translated, it gives CASSLGQGGGEQYF.